This TCR beta chain stems from a study of T cells in Graves' hyperthyroidism and ophthalmopathy (dated by TCRdb to the late 2010s). Notes on the research overall: Peripheral blood samples were taken at the time of initial diagnosis, prior to any treatment. A discovery cohort of approximately 97 patients, about 43 with Graves' ophthalmopathy and approximately 55 with stable Graves' hyperthyroidism, was used to find distinguishing TCR V-J signatures. Prospective prediction of ophthalmopathy was tested in an independent validation cohort of approximately 19 hyperthyroidism patients and some 17 patients who later progressed to ophthalmopathy. The 100 or so discovery patients were randomly split 7:3 into training and test sets. Thyroid tissue and blood T-cell repertoires from several Graves' hyperthyroidism patients were also compared in the study. After blood sampling, hyperthyroidism patients were treated with methimazole at a starting dose of 30 mg daily, and ophthalmopathy patients were treated with high-dose intravenous methylprednisolone. According to the paper, TCR Vbeta CDR3 sequencing was carried out on about 140 peripheral blood samples, which came from under 50 ophthalmopathy, 75 or so hyperthyroidism and about 17 progressor patients. Study-wide conclusions, independent of this receptor: Most expanded thyroid clonotypes (frequency above 0.001) were also detected in blood, suggesting blood repertoires may reflect thyroid immune responses. No statistical method was used to set the sample size in advance, and investigators knew the group allocation. In validation, the model predicted progression to ophthalmopathy a median of approximately 6.6 months before onset, with approximately 68% sensitivity and 72.22% specificity. A 13 V-J signature model separated ophthalmopathy from stable hyperthyroidism, with around 88% sensitivity and about 81% specificity in cross-validation and 80%/75% in testing.

This clonotype was detected many times. Its recognized antigen is unknown. The input lacks base qualities; no much larger clone sits a single base away. TCR beta CDR3 regions were amplified from RNA transcripts. For the first round of RT-PCR on the TCR CDR3, the HTBI primer set was used together with the Qiagen OneStep RT-PCR kit. Libraries were constructed in a second round of multiplex PCR, after which size selection and purification were carried out. The libraries were sequenced on an Illumina HiSeq2000 using paired-end 100 bp reads. From the authors' description of their analysis: SOAPnuke was used to process the raw data, throwing out any read that contained adapters or uncalled bases, had a mean Phred below 15, or lacked an exact constant-primer or identifier match. High-quality paired reads were merged using COPE v1.2.5, and each unique nucleotide sequence was defined as a clonotype. Clonotypes were aligned to IMGT TRBV, TRBD and TRBJ reference segments using MiTCR v1.1. The analysis included only V-J combinations with a frequency above 0.0001, which together covered 99% to 99.2% of the repertoires. The TCS score was defined as F50 (clonal expansion) divided by E x V (chaos), with BLOSUM62-based TCRdist calculated between CDR3 peptides within each V-J. Welch's t-statistics and random forest reduced 500 to 650 V-J features to 13, which were used in a naive Bayes classifier (R e1071). The public reads were run again by TCRdb, first through fastp at Q25 and then through MiXCR, and only productive beta chains were kept. Rows matching on CDR3 protein sequence are summarized as one entry with the most common DNA and genes. These V and J calls originate from TCRdb's pipeline instead of the authors' own analysis. In this sample the table shows hundreds of thousands of distinct CDR3 sequences, 12% to 15% of which occur a single time. The ten largest clones add up to more than 8.5% of the sample.

For CDR1 and CDR2, the germline V gene lists KGHSH and LQKENI. At the junction V is shortened by 4 bases and J by 2 bases, with 7 bases in between. Counted from cysteine to phenylalanine, this CDR3 has 13 amino acids. Left in the record is the CDR3 DNA by itself, 39 bases read in frame from the first base. Stable Graves' hyperthyroidism was defined as the absence of progression to ophthalmopathy over 18 months of follow-up. The hyperthyroidism patients were between 18 and 65 years old and newly diagnosed, with a disease duration of less than 2 months. Patients with uncontrolled infections, other autoimmune diseases, pregnancy or lactation were excluded. Clinical symptoms, serum thyroxine and TRAb, thyroid ultrasound, and orbital computed tomography formed the basis for the diagnoses. Ficoll-Paque density gradient centrifugation was used to isolate PBMCs from around 9.1 ml of fresh peripheral blood. Trizol reagent was used to extract total RNA, and RNA quality was then checked on an Agilent 2100 Bioanalyzer.

The rearranged chain carries TRBV18 and TRBJ2-3, with the D gene not clear enough to name. The sample comprised blood. The receptor was isolated from a young woman with Graves' hyperthyroidism. The CDR3 in this case is CASSRLDTDTQYF. The nucleotide sequence is TGTGCCAGCTCACGTTTAGACACAGATACGCAGTATTTT.